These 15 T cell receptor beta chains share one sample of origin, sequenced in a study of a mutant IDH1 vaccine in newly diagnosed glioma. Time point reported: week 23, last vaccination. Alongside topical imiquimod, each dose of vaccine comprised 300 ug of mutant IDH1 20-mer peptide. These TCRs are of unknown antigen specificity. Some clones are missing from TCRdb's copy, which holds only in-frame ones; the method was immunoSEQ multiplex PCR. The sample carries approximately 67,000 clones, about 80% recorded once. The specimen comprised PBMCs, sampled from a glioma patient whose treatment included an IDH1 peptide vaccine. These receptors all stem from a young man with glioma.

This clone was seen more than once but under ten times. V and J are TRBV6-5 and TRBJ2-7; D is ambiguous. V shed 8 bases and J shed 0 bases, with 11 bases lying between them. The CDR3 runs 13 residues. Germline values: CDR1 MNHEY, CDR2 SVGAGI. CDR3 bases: TGTGCCAGCCACCAAAGACCCTCCTACGAGCAGTACTTC. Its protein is CASHQRPSYEQYF.

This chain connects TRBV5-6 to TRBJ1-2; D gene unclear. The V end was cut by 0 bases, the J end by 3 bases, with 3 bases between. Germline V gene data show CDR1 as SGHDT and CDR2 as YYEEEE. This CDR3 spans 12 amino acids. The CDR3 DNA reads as TGTGCCAGCAGCTTGGCCGACTATGGCTACACCTTC. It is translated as CASSLADYGYTF.

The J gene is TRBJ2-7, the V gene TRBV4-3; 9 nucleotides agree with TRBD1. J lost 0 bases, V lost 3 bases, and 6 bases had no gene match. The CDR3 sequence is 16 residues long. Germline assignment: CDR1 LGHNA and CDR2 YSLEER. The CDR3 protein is CASSHSGTGLSYEQYF. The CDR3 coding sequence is TGCGCCAGCAGCCATTCCGGGACAGGGCTCTCCTACGAGCAGTACTTC.

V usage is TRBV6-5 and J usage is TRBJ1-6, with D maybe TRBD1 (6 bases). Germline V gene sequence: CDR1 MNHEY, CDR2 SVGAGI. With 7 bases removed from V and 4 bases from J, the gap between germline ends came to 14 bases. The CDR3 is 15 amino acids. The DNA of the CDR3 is TGTGCCAGCACCCCCTACAGGGTGTATAATTCACCCCTCCACTTT. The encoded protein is CASTPYRVYNSPLHF.

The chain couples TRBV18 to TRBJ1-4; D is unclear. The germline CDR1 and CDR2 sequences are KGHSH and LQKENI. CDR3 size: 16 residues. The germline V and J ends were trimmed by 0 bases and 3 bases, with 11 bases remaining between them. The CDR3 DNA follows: TGTGCCAGCTCACCACCTATCGGGCGGGCTAATGAAAAACTGTTTTTT. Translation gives CASSPPIGRANEKLFF. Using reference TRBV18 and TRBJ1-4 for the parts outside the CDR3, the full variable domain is NAGVMQNPRHLVRRRGQEARLRCSPMKGHSHVYWYRQLPEEGLKFMVYLQKENIIDESGMPKERFSAEFPKEGPSILRIQQVVRGDSAAYFCASSPPIGRANEKLFFGSGTQLSVL.

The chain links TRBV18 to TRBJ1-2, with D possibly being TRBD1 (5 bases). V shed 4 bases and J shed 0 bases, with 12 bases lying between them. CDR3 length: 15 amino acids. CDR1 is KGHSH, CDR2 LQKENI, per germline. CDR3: CASSRTTEANYGYTF. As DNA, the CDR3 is TGTGCCAGCTCACGTACGACAGAAGCTAACTATGGCTACACCTTC.

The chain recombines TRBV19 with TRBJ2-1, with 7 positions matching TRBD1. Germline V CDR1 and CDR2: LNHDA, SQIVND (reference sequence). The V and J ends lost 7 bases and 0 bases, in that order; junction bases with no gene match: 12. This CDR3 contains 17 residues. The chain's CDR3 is CASTQFGQASSYNEQFF. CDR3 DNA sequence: TGTGCCAGTACCCAATTCGGACAGGCCAGCTCCTACAATGAGCAGTTCTTC.

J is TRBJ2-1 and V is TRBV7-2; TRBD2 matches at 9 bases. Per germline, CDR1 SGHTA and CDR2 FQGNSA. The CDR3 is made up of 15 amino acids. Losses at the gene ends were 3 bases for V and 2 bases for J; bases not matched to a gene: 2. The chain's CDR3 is CASSLTSGPYNEQFF. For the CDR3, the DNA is TGTGCCAGCAGCTTGACTAGCGGACCCTACAATGAGCAGTTCTTC.

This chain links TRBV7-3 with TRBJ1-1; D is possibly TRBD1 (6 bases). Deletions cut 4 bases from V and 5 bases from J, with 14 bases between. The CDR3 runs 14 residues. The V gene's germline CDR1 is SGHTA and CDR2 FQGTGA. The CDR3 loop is CASSSWGRGTEAFF. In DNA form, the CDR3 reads TGTGCCAGCAGCTCTTGGGGGAGGGGGACTGAAGCTTTCTTT.

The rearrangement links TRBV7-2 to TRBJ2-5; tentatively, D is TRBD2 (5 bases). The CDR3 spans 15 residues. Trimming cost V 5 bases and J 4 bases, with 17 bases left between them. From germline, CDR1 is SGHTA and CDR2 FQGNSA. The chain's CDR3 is CASSIARETAETQYF. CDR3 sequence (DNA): TGTGCCAGCAGCATTGCGAGGGAGACGGCAGAGACCCAGTACTTC.

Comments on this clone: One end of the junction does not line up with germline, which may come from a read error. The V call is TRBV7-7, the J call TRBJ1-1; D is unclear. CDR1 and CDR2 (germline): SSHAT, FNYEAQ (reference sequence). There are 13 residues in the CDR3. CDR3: CASSPLRMGEAFF. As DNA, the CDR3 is TGTGCTAGCAGCCCACTAAGGATGGGGGAAGCTTTCTTT.

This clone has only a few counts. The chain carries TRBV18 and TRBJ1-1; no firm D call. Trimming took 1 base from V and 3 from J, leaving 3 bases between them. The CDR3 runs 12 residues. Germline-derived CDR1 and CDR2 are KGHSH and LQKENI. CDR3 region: CASSPRDTEAFF. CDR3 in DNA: TGTGCCAGCTCACCACGGGACACTGAAGCTTTCTTT.

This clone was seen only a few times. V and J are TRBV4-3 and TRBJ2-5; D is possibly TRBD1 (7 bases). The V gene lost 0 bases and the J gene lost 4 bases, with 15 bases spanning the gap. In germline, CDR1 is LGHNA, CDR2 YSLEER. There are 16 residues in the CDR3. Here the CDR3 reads CASSQDPQGGSETQYF. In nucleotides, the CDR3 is TGCGCCAGCAGCCAAGATCCCCAGGGGGGCTCAGAGACCCAGTACTTC.

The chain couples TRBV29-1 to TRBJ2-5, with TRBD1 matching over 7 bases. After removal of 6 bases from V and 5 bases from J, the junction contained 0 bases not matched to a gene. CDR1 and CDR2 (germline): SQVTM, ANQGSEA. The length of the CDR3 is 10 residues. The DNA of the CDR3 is TGCAGCGTGGACAGGGAGACCCAGTACTTC. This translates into CSVDRETQYF.

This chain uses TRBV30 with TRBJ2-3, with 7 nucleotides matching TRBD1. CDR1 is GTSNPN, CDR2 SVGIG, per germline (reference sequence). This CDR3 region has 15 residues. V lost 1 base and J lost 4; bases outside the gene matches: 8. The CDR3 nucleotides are TGTGCCTGGAGTGAACAGGGGATCACCCCAGATACGCAGTATTTT. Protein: CAWSEQGITPDTQYF. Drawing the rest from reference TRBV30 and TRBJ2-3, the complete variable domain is SQTIHQWPATLVQPVGSPLSLECTVEGTSNPNLYWYRQAAGRGLQLLFYSVGIGQISSEVPQNLSASRPQDRQFILSSKKLLLSDSGFYLCAWSEQGITPDTQYFGPGTRLTVL.